The 2 T cell receptor beta chains below all came from one sample that was sequenced in a study of neurological immune-mediated disorders (dated by TCRdb to the late 2010s). Libraries were constructed by 5' RACE. Reads for this sample came from an Illumina HiSeq 2500. The public reads were reanalyzed by TCRdb: fastp trimming at Q25, MiXCR alignment, in-frame beta chains only. Rows with a matching CDR3 protein are joined into one entry that keeps the most common DNA and genes. This sample lists about 44,000 distinct CDR3 sequences; about 22% were detected once. The top ten clones comprise almost 4.5% of the sample. Read against the paper, the sample's time point label means: technical triplicate 3. The source material was PBMCs. Receptors originate from a man aged 55 to 70 with HTLV-1-associated myelopathy (HAM/TSP).

This clonotype showed up many times. The chain employs TRBV11-3 and TRBJ1-1; no clear D. In germline, CDR1 is SGHNT, CDR2 YENEEA. V was cut by 0 bases and J by 0 bases, with 8 bases left in between. CDR3 length: 15 amino acids. The CDR3 reads CASSLEGLVNTEAFF. The CDR3 nucleotides are TGTGCCAGCAGCTTAGAGGGGTTGGTGAACACTGAAGCTTTCTTT.

This clonotype was picked up many times. V usage is TRBV12-3 or TRBV12-4 and J usage is TRBJ1-2, with D hard to call. V lost 6 bases and J 8 bases, leaving 19 bases between the germline ends. The CDR3 is made up of 14 amino acids. CDR3: CASSPVSVLGGYTF. CDR3 sequence (DNA): TGTGCCAGCAGCCCTGTTTCGGTACTGGGAGGCTACACCTTC.